This T cell receptor beta chain was retrieved from a study of T cell responses to AZD1222 COVID-19 vaccine. The protocol was immunoSEQ multiplex PCR, while the TCRdb copy is restricted to in-frame clones and leaves out a portion. The table lists approximately 76,000 clones, 75% to 95% of them singletons. Points from the study as a whole: The donor group comprised mostly white British people and more females; the analysis possibly underestimated clonal diversity. Sampled repertoires all dated from after the peak T cell response.

This clone has only a few counts. Its antigen is not identified. The CDR3 is 14 residues long. Trimming took 5 bases from V and 2 from J, leaving 10 bases between them. Germline CDR1 MNHEY, CDR2 SVGAGI. The chain combines TRBV6-5 with TRBJ1-5; tentatively, D is TRBD1 (6 bases). Here the sequenced sample was peripheral blood, taken on day 0 of MenACWY control vaccination. The clonotype was recovered from an adult in good health. CDR3 amino acids: CASSPRTGNQPQHF. The CDR3 DNA reads as TGTGCCAGCAGTCCCCGGACAGGCAATCAGCCCCAGCATTTT.